These T cell receptor beta chains were read from a single sample in a study of shared T cell receptors in the human thymus. This table comes from immunoSEQ multiplex PCR, and its TCRdb copy is limited to in-frame clones, with some not included. The table lists a few hundred thousand clones, 95% of them singletons. Sequenced sample: thymocytes. These receptors all stem from a human donor. Both conserved end residues are part of each CDR3. A D gene is named only where the DNA matches it firmly. Not all rows give a size; the values are once, few, many and, for expanded clones, a class.

D gene: NA; clone size: NA; V gene: TRBV4-3; J gene: TRBJ2-3; CDR3 DNA: TGCGCCAGCAGCCAATACTCCACAGATACGCAGTATTTT; CDR3 protein: CASSQYSTDTQYF
D gene: TRBD2; clone size: NA; V gene: TRBV27; J gene: TRBJ2-7; CDR3 DNA: TGTGCCAGCAGTGAGGGACTAGCGGGAGAAGACTCCTACGAGCAGTACTTC; CDR3 protein: CASSEGLAGEDSYEQYF
D gene: NA; clone size: NA; V gene: TRBV11-1; J gene: TRBJ2-7; CDR3 DNA: TGTGCCAGCAGCCATCTGGTGAAATCAGGGCACGAGCAGTACTTC; CDR3 protein: CASSHLVKSGHEQYF
D gene: TRBD1; clone size: NA; V gene: TRBV5-5; J gene: TRBJ1-5; CDR3 DNA: TGTGCCAGCAGCGGTCCCGCAGGGGGCTTGAATCAGCCCCAGCATTTT; CDR3 protein: CASSGPAGGLNQPQHF
D gene: NA; clone size: NA; V gene: TRBV7-3; J gene: TRBJ2-1; CDR3 DNA: TGTGCCAGCAGCCTCGGAATCAGGACTCCATCGACATGTTCCTACAATGAGCAGTTCTTC; CDR3 protein: CASSLGIRTPSTCSYNEQFF
D gene: NA; clone size: NA; V gene: TRBV11-3; J gene: TRBJ2-5; CDR3 DNA: TGTGCCAGCAGCTTAGACGCACAGCGGGTACCCCCAGAGACCCAGTACTTC; CDR3 protein: CASSLDAQRVPPETQYF
D gene: TRBD1; clone size: NA; V gene: TRBV25-1; J gene: TRBJ2-3; CDR3 DNA: TGTGCCAGCAGAGGGACAGAAGCAGATACGCAGTATTTT; CDR3 protein: CASRGTEADTQYF
D gene: TRBD1; clone size: once; V gene: TRBV15; J gene: TRBJ1-2; CDR3 DNA: TGTGCCACCAGCACCCTGGGGGGGACAGAGGGCTACACCTTC; CDR3 protein: CATSTLGGTEGYTF
D gene: TRBD2; clone size: NA; V gene: TRBV4-2; J gene: TRBJ2-1; CDR3 DNA: TGTGCCAGCAGCCAAGATCCGCGCATAAGAATAGCGGGAGGGCCAGCCTACAATGAGCAGTTCTTC; CDR3 protein: CASSQDPRIRIAGGPAYNEQFF
D gene: NA; clone size: NA; V gene: TRBV28; J gene: TRBJ1-1; CDR3 DNA: TGTGCCAGCAGTTTACACGGTCCAAGCGATTGGAGGGGGAACACTGAAGCTTTCTTT; CDR3 protein: CASSLHGPSDWRGNTEAFF
D gene: NA; clone size: NA; V gene: TRBV28; J gene: TRBJ1-2; CDR3 DNA: TGTGCCAGCAGTTTATGCTTTGGAAGTAATCTTGGTCATGGCTACACCTTC; CDR3 protein: CASSLCFGSNLGHGYTF
D gene: TRBD1; clone size: once; V gene: TRBV14; J gene: TRBJ2-5; CDR3 DNA: TGTGCCAGCAGCCCGGGGACAGGGCAAGAGACCCAGTACTTC; CDR3 protein: CASSPGTGQETQYF
D gene: TRBD2; clone size: few; V gene: TRBV4-2; J gene: TRBJ2-7; CDR3 DNA: TGTGCCAGCAGCCAAGATAGCGGGGGCTCGGCCTACGAGCAGTACTTC; CDR3 protein: CASSQDSGGSAYEQYF